This T cell receptor beta chain is from a study of blood T cell repertoires in COVID-19. Deletions cut 8 bases from V and 1 base from J, with 12 bases between. This CDR3 is 13 amino acids long. Sequenced by immunoSEQ multiplex PCR; TCRdb stores in-frame clones only, minus some. Among approximately 230,000 clones, 80% to 90% were seen once, and the ten largest hold around 2.2%. This clone was detected a few times. The source of this sequence is a young man who had recovered from COVID-19. This chain connects TRBV12-3 or TRBV12-4 to TRBJ2-7; weak D call: TRBD2 (6 bases). The sample comprised peripheral blood. CDR3 amino acids: CASRDLKSYEQYF. In nucleotides, the CDR3 is TGTGCCAGCCGGGACTTAAAGTCCTACGAGCAGTACTTC.